This is a list of T cell receptor beta chains from one sample in a study of OX40 agonist ivuxolimab in advanced cancers. Profiled with immunoSEQ multiplex PCR; TCRdb holds only in-frame clones, not every one. This sample carries 65,000 to 95,000 clones, 80% to 95% of them seen once, and the ten largest clones take around 0.5%. Source: CD4+ or CD8+ T cells sorted from blood, taken in a trial of the OX40 agonist ivuxolimab. The source is an adult with an advanced solid tumor such as melanoma, head and neck, liver or kidney cancer. Each CDR3 is given with its conserved first and last residue. The D gene is left open where the match is weak. Expanded clones are given a class, and other clones once, few, many or no size at all.

clone_size: NA; cdr3_length: 15; d_call: TRBD2; v_call: TRBV7-6; j_call: TRBJ2-1; cdr3_nt: TGTGCCAGCAGCTTAAGGCTAGCGGGAGCACGTGAGCAGTTCTTC; cdr3_aa: CASSLRLAGAREQFF
clone_size: NA; cdr3_length: 14; d_call: NA; v_call: TRBV4-2; j_call: TRBJ2-3; cdr3_nt: TGTGCCAGCAGCCAAAGCGGAGGAGCAGATACGCAGTATTTT; cdr3_aa: CASSQSGGADTQYF
clone_size: NA; cdr3_length: 15; d_call: NA; v_call: TRBV28; j_call: TRBJ2-3; cdr3_nt: TGTGCCAGCACCGAAAGGGCGGGGCCCACAGATACGCAGTATTTT; cdr3_aa: CASTERAGPTDTQYF
clone_size: NA; cdr3_length: 16; d_call: NA; v_call: TRBV19; j_call: TRBJ1-5; cdr3_nt: TGTGCCAGTAGTATTTCTGGGGGGTCGGGCAATCAGCCCCAGCATTTT; cdr3_aa: CASSISGGSGNQPQHF
clone_size: NA; cdr3_length: 13; d_call: NA; v_call: TRBV5-4; j_call: TRBJ2-3; cdr3_nt: TGTGCCAGCAGCTCCCCTAGCACAGATACGCAGTATTTT; cdr3_aa: CASSSPSTDTQYF
clone_size: NA; cdr3_length: 15; d_call: NA; v_call: TRBV18; j_call: TRBJ1-4; cdr3_nt: TGTGCCAGCCCGGTCGAGTACGCAACTAATGAAAAACTGTTTTTT; cdr3_aa: CASPVEYATNEKLFF
clone_size: NA; cdr3_length: 15; d_call: NA; v_call: TRBV7-9; j_call: TRBJ1-1; cdr3_nt: TGTGCCAGCAGCTCCCGGTGGGGCTTCGAGGCTGAAGCTTTCTTT; cdr3_aa: CASSSRWGFEAEAFF
clone_size: NA; cdr3_length: 16; d_call: NA; v_call: TRBV7-3; j_call: TRBJ2-6; cdr3_nt: TGTGCCAGCAGCTTAACGGGAGCCTCTGGGGCCAACGTCCTGACTTTC; cdr3_aa: CASSLTGASGANVLTF
clone_size: NA; cdr3_length: 15; d_call: NA; v_call: TRBV9; j_call: TRBJ2-3; cdr3_nt: TGTGCCAGCAGCGTAGTTAAGGGTATGACAGATACGCAGTATTTT; cdr3_aa: CASSVVKGMTDTQYF
clone_size: NA; cdr3_length: 16; d_call: NA; v_call: TRBV28; j_call: TRBJ1-5; cdr3_nt: TGTGCCAGCAGTTCGACAGGTCTTTATAGCAATCAGCCCCAGCATTTT; cdr3_aa: CASSSTGLYSNQPQHF
clone_size: NA; cdr3_length: 13; d_call: NA; v_call: TRBV2; j_call: TRBJ1-2; cdr3_nt: TGTGCCAGCAGGGACCCCAATAACTATGGCTACACCTTC; cdr3_aa: CASRDPNNYGYTF
clone_size: NA; cdr3_length: 15; d_call: NA; v_call: TRBV5-4; j_call: TRBJ2-3; cdr3_nt: TGTGCCAGCAGCTTGGGACAGGCGAGCACAGATACGCAGTATTTT; cdr3_aa: CASSLGQASTDTQYF
clone_size: NA; cdr3_length: 12; d_call: NA; v_call: TRBV6-6; j_call: TRBJ1-2; cdr3_nt: TGTGCCAGCAGTCCTATCTACCATGGCTACACCTTC; cdr3_aa: CASSPIYHGYTF
clone_size: NA; cdr3_length: 13; d_call: TRBD1; v_call: TRBV6-6; j_call: TRBJ2-5; cdr3_nt: TGTGCCAGCAGAAGACAGGGGAGGGAGACCCAGTACTTC; cdr3_aa: CASRRQGRETQYF
clone_size: NA; cdr3_length: 13; d_call: TRBD2; v_call: TRBV19; j_call: TRBJ2-7; cdr3_nt: TGTGCCTGTGGTGTCCTAGCGGGACTCGAGCAGTACTTC; cdr3_aa: CACGVLAGLEQYF
clone_size: NA; cdr3_length: 15; d_call: NA; v_call: TRBV2; j_call: TRBJ1-2; cdr3_nt: TGTGCCAGCAGTGAAAAGGCTAATTTGGGATCCGGCTACACCTTC; cdr3_aa: CASSEKANLGSGYTF
clone_size: NA; cdr3_length: 13; d_call: NA; v_call: TRBV10-3; j_call: TRBJ2-7; cdr3_nt: TGTGCCATCAGTGAGGTCGAGCCCGGGGGGCAGTACTTC; cdr3_aa: CAISEVEPGGQYF
clone_size: NA; cdr3_length: 16; d_call: NA; v_call: TRBV29-1; j_call: TRBJ2-7; cdr3_nt: TGCAGCGTTTGTGAGGATTGGCGGGCCGATTCCTACGAGCAGTACTTC; cdr3_aa: CSVCEDWRADSYEQYF
clone_size: NA; cdr3_length: 13; d_call: NA; v_call: TRBV6-1; j_call: TRBJ1-5; cdr3_nt: TGTGCCATATCCACAGAGCGCAATCAGCCCCAGCATTTT; cdr3_aa: CAISTERNQPQHF
clone_size: NA; cdr3_length: 15; d_call: TRBD1; v_call: TRBV13; j_call: TRBJ2-7; cdr3_nt: TGTGCCAGCAGCTTACCCCGGACAGGATCCTACGAGCAGTACTTC; cdr3_aa: CASSLPRTGSYEQYF
clone_size: NA; cdr3_length: 16; d_call: TRBD2; v_call: TRBV29-1; j_call: TRBJ2-2; cdr3_nt: TGCAGCGTTGAAGATTCTAGCGGGCCGAACACCGGGGAGCTGTTTTTT; cdr3_aa: CSVEDSSGPNTGELFF
clone_size: once; cdr3_length: 16; d_call: TRBD1; v_call: TRBV6-5; j_call: TRBJ1-2; cdr3_nt: TGTGCCAGCAGTTCACACCGAGGACAGGGGGTTTATGGCTACACCTTC; cdr3_aa: CASSSHRGQGVYGYTF
clone_size: NA; cdr3_length: 16; d_call: TRBD1; v_call: TRBV5-5; j_call: TRBJ1-5; cdr3_nt: TGTGCCAGCAGCACCGGCCAGGGGGTAAGGAATCAGCCCCAGCATTTT; cdr3_aa: CASSTGQGVRNQPQHF
clone_size: NA; cdr3_length: 15; d_call: NA; v_call: TRBV19; j_call: TRBJ1-2; cdr3_nt: TGTGCCAGTAGTAGGCTCGGGGTCGGTAACTATGGCTACACCTTC; cdr3_aa: CASSRLGVGNYGYTF
clone_size: NA; cdr3_length: 14; d_call: TRBD1; v_call: TRBV6-1; j_call: TRBJ2-7; cdr3_nt: TGTGCCAGCAGTGACCTCCTTACAGGGGACGAGCAGTACTTC; cdr3_aa: CASSDLLTGDEQYF
clone_size: NA; cdr3_length: 14; d_call: NA; v_call: TRBV28; j_call: TRBJ1-1; cdr3_nt: TGTGCCAGCAGTGGCCCCAGTATGAACACTGAAGCTTTCTTT; cdr3_aa: CASSGPSMNTEAFF
clone_size: NA; cdr3_length: 17; d_call: NA; v_call: TRBV21-1; j_call: TRBJ2-7; cdr3_nt: TGTGCCAGCAGCAAAATAGGGACAGACAATAAGTCCTACGAGCAGTACTTC; cdr3_aa: CASSKIGTDNKSYEQYF
clone_size: NA; cdr3_length: 14; d_call: NA; v_call: TRBV7-9; j_call: TRBJ2-5; cdr3_nt: TGTGCCAGCAGCCCGAGAGGGGCGGGAGAGACCCAGTACTTC; cdr3_aa: CASSPRGAGETQYF
clone_size: NA; cdr3_length: 16; d_call: TRBD2; v_call: TRBV30; j_call: TRBJ2-7; cdr3_nt: TGTGCCTGGAGTCCGACTGGGGCTAGCGGGAGCTACGAGCAGTACTTC; cdr3_aa: CAWSPTGASGSYEQYF
clone_size: once; cdr3_length: 15; d_call: NA; v_call: TRBV27; j_call: TRBJ2-5; cdr3_nt: TGTGCCAGCAGTTTATCGTGGCAGTCCTTCCAGACCCAGTACTTC; cdr3_aa: CASSLSWQSFQTQYF
clone_size: NA; cdr3_length: 15; d_call: NA; v_call: TRBV5-6; j_call: TRBJ2-7; cdr3_nt: TGTGCCAGCAGCCGGGGGACTTCACCGTCCTACGAGCAGTACTTC; cdr3_aa: CASSRGTSPSYEQYF
clone_size: NA; cdr3_length: 13; d_call: NA; v_call: TRBV25-1; j_call: TRBJ2-7; cdr3_nt: TGTGCCAGCAGACGGGACGGAACCTACGAGCAGTACTTC; cdr3_aa: CASRRDGTYEQYF
clone_size: NA; cdr3_length: 15; d_call: TRBD1; v_call: TRBV30; j_call: TRBJ2-3; cdr3_nt: TGTGCCTGGAGTAAGGGGGCGCGAGGCACAGATACGCAGTATTTT; cdr3_aa: CAWSKGARGTDTQYF
clone_size: NA; cdr3_length: 14; d_call: TRBD1; v_call: TRBV11-3; j_call: TRBJ1-1; cdr3_nt: TGTGCCAGCAGCTTGCAGGGGGGAAACACTGAAGCTTTCTTT; cdr3_aa: CASSLQGGNTEAFF
clone_size: once; cdr3_length: 16; d_call: TRBD1; v_call: TRBV7-9; j_call: TRBJ1-6; cdr3_nt: TGTGCCAGCAGCAACGGACAGGCGAGCTATAATTCACCCCTCCACTTT; cdr3_aa: CASSNGQASYNSPLHF
clone_size: NA; cdr3_length: 13; d_call: TRBD1; v_call: TRBV19; j_call: TRBJ2-5; cdr3_nt: TGTGCCAGTATCCCGACAGGGGGAGAGACCCAGTACTTC; cdr3_aa: CASIPTGGETQYF
clone_size: once; cdr3_length: 14; d_call: TRBD2; v_call: TRBV29-1; j_call: TRBJ2-1; cdr3_nt: TGCAGCGTTAGGACTAGCGGGGAATACAATGAGCAGTTCTTC; cdr3_aa: CSVRTSGEYNEQFF
clone_size: NA; cdr3_length: 16; d_call: NA; v_call: TRBV5-5; j_call: TRBJ2-7; cdr3_nt: TGTGCCAGCAGCTTGACCTACGTAAGGGGCGACTACGAGCAGTACTTC; cdr3_aa: CASSLTYVRGDYEQYF
clone_size: NA; cdr3_length: 15; d_call: NA; v_call: TRBV11-2; j_call: TRBJ1-3; cdr3_nt: TGTGCCAGCAGCCCCCAGGGGAGTCCTGGAAACACCATATATTTT; cdr3_aa: CASSPQGSPGNTIYF
clone_size: NA; cdr3_length: 17; d_call: NA; v_call: TRBV21-1; j_call: TRBJ2-1; cdr3_nt: TGTGCCAGCACCCTAAACGAACTCACGGGGGGGGTCAATGAGCAGTTCTTC; cdr3_aa: CASTLNELTGGVNEQFF
clone_size: NA; cdr3_length: 12; d_call: NA; v_call: TRBV7-2; j_call: TRBJ2-7; cdr3_nt: TGTGCCAGCAGCCGACTAGGGGCCGAGCAGTACTTC; cdr3_aa: CASSRLGAEQYF
clone_size: NA; cdr3_length: 13; d_call: TRBD1; v_call: TRBV30; j_call: TRBJ1-1; cdr3_nt: TGTGCCAGCTGGACAGGGCGGAACACTGAAGCTTTCTTT; cdr3_aa: CASWTGRNTEAFF
clone_size: NA; cdr3_length: 15; d_call: NA; v_call: TRBV9; j_call: TRBJ2-3; cdr3_nt: TGTGCCAGCAGCGTAGCGGGGGGCGGTTGGGATACGCAGTATTTT; cdr3_aa: CASSVAGGGWDTQYF
clone_size: NA; cdr3_length: 16; d_call: NA; v_call: TRBV6-1; j_call: TRBJ2-5; cdr3_nt: TGTGCCAGCAGAGAACCCGGGACTTGGTTCGAAGAGACCCAGTACTTC; cdr3_aa: CASREPGTWFEETQYF
clone_size: NA; cdr3_length: 15; d_call: TRBD2; v_call: TRBV2; j_call: TRBJ2-5; cdr3_nt: TGTGCCAGCAGTGAGCTAGCGGGAGGGGGAGAGACCCAGTACTTC; cdr3_aa: CASSELAGGGETQYF
clone_size: NA; cdr3_length: 19; d_call: TRBD2; v_call: TRBV19; j_call: TRBJ2-3; cdr3_nt: TGTGCCAGTAGTATGCGCCTAAATAGCGGGGGAAGAAGCACAGATACGCAGTATTTT; cdr3_aa: CASSMRLNSGGRSTDTQYF
clone_size: NA; cdr3_length: 14; d_call: NA; v_call: TRBV7-6; j_call: TRBJ2-7; cdr3_nt: TGTGCCAGCAGCCCTACTAGGGGCCGCTACGAGCAGTACTTC; cdr3_aa: CASSPTRGRYEQYF
clone_size: NA; cdr3_length: 17; d_call: NA; v_call: TRBV4-3; j_call: TRBJ1-5; cdr3_nt: TGCGCCAGCAGCCAAGATCCCCCGGACCAGCTGGGTCAGCCCCAGCATTTT; cdr3_aa: CASSQDPPDQLGQPQHF
clone_size: NA; cdr3_length: 12; d_call: NA; v_call: TRBV30; j_call: TRBJ1-2; cdr3_nt: TGTGCCTGGAGTCTGGGAGGCTATGGCTACACCTTC; cdr3_aa: CAWSLGGYGYTF
clone_size: once; cdr3_length: 15; d_call: NA; v_call: TRBV4-1; j_call: TRBJ1-1; cdr3_nt: TGCGCCAGCAGCCAAATCAGGACCTCGAACACTGAAGCTTTCTTT; cdr3_aa: CASSQIRTSNTEAFF
clone_size: once; cdr3_length: 12; d_call: NA; v_call: TRBV6-6; j_call: TRBJ1-1; cdr3_nt: TGTGCCAGCAGTCCCGAGAACACTGAAGCTTTCTTT; cdr3_aa: CASSPENTEAFF
clone_size: once; cdr3_length: 21; d_call: TRBD2; v_call: TRBV7-3; j_call: TRBJ2-1; cdr3_nt: TGTGCCAGCAGCTTGAACCCTGGGCGGCTAGCGGGCGGGGGTTGGGGCAATGAGCAGTTCTTC; cdr3_aa: CASSLNPGRLAGGGWGNEQFF
clone_size: NA; cdr3_length: 14; d_call: NA; v_call: TRBV30; j_call: TRBJ1-2; cdr3_nt: TGTGCCTGGAGTGTATACAGGACCTTGGAGCCTTGCACCTTC; cdr3_aa: CAWSVYRTLEPCTF
clone_size: NA; cdr3_length: 14; d_call: NA; v_call: TRBV5-1; j_call: TRBJ2-5; cdr3_nt: TGCGCCAGCAGCCCTGGTGGCAGGGAAGAGACCCAGTACTTC; cdr3_aa: CASSPGGREETQYF
clone_size: NA; cdr3_length: 15; d_call: NA; v_call: TRBV5-1; j_call: TRBJ1-6; cdr3_nt: TGCGCCAGCCGCCCGGGACACCAAGGGAGTTCACCCCTCCACTTT; cdr3_aa: CASRPGHQGSSPLHF